The source of this T cell receptor (beta chain) is a study of blood T cell repertoires in COVID-19. About the research overall: From the United States, Italy and Spain came samples of acute and convalescent COVID-19. T cells, B-cell-depleted T cells, or PBMCs provided the cDNA or gDNA that served as material.

The length of the CDR3 is 16 residues. J gave up 7 bases and V 4 bases, and 8 bases lay outside the gene matches. Germline loops: CDR1 SGHDT, CDR2 YYEEEE. Per the original data handling: Cell counts per sample came from amplifying reference gene primers. TCRdb's copy holds only in-frame clones and misses some; the assay was immunoSEQ multiplex PCR. V and J calls and clone size are given by that table; D and trimming were obtained from the DNA. The sample lists 85,000 to 90,000 clones; approximately 90% were seen once. Sequencing was done on a sample of peripheral blood. The chain joins TRBV5-6 to TRBJ2-1, with 13 bases that match TRBD2. This TCR came from a human donor with active COVID-19. The donor label of this sample is uncertain. The DNA of the CDR3 is TGTGCCAGCAGCATCCTCGGACTAGCGGGGGCTAATGAGCAGTTCTTC. This translates into CASSILGLAGANEQFF.